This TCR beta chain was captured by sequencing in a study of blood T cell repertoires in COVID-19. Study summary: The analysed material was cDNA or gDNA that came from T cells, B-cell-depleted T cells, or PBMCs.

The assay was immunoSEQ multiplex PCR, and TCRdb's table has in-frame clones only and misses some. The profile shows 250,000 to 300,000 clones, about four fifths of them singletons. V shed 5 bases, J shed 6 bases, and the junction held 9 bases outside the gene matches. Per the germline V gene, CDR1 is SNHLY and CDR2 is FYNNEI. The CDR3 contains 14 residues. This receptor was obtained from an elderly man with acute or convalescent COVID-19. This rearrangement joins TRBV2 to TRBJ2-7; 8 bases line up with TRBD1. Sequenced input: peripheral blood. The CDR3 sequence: CASSLNRGVAEQYF. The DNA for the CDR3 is TGTGCCAGCAGTCTGAACAGGGGGGTGGCCGAGCAGTACTTC.